This T cell receptor beta chain was captured by sequencing in a study of radiation and T cells in renal cell carcinoma. Overall study: Nephrectomy followed 15 Gy stereotactic body radiation by 4 weeks.

The repertoire was sequenced with immunoSEQ multiplex PCR; TCRdb's copy has only in-frame clones and lacks some. The repertoire holds some 22,000 clones, with roughly 80% as singletons. Study results and caveats: From baseline, blood top tumor clonotypes peaked at 2 weeks post-radiation.

On this clone: What it binds is unknown. Mismatch with germline at one junction end may stem from a read error.

The sample's time point: baseline pretreatment blood. Indicated treatment: 15 Gy SBRT to primary tumor, nephrectomy 4 weeks later. Blood was sampled at baseline, 2 weeks and 4 weeks after SBRT. From germline, CDR1 is SGHTA and CDR2 FQGNSA. This CDR3 is built from 12 residues. This clonotype was obtained from a man aged 60 to 69 with renal cell carcinoma. The source was blood, collected from a patient whose treatment included radiotherapy and nephrectomy. V is TRBV7-2 and J is TRBJ2-3, with 7 positions matching TRBD2. The CDR3 protein is CASSISGWGITF. In DNA form, the CDR3 reads TGTGCCAGCAGCATTAGCGGGTGGGGAATTACTTTT. Combining the CDR3 with reference TRBV7-2 and TRBJ2-3 gives the whole variable domain GAGVSQSPSNKVTEKGKDVELRCDPISGHTALYWYRQSLGQGLEFLIYFQGNSAPDKSGLPSDRFSAERTGGSVSTLTIQRTQQEDSAVYLCASSISGWGITFGPGTRLTVL.